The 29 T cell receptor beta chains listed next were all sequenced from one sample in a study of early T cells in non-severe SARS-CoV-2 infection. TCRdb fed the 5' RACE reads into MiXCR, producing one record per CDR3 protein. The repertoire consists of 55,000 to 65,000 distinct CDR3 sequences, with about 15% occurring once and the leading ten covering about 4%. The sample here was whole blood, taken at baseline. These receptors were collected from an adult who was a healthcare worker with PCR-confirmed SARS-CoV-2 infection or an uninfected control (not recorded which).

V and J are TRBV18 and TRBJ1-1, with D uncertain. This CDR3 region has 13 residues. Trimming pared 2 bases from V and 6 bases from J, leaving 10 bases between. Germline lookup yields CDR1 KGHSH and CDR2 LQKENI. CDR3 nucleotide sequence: TGTGCCAGCTCACCAGTGAGGGCATCTGAAGCTTTCTTT. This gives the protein CASSPVRASEAFF. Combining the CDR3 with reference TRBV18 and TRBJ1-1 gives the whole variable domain NAGVMQNPRHLVRRRGQEARLRCSPMKGHSHVYWYRQLPEEGLKFMVYLQKENIIDESGMPKERFSAEFPKEGPSILRIQQVVRGDSAAYFCASSPVRASEAFFGQGTRLTVV.

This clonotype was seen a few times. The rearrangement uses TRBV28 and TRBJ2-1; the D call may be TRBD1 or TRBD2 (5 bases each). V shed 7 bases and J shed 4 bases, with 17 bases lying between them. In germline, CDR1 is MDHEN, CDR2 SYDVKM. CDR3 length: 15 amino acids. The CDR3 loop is CASNGRGPQYNEQFF. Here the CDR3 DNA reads TGTGCCAGCAATGGTCGGGGACCACAGTACAATGAGCAGTTCTTC.

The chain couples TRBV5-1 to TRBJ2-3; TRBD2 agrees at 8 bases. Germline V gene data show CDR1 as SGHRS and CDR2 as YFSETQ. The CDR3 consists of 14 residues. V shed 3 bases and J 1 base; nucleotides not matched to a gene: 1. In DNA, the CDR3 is TGCGCCAGCAGCTGGCGGGAGGGCACAGATACGCAGTATTTT. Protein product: CASSWREGTDTQYF.

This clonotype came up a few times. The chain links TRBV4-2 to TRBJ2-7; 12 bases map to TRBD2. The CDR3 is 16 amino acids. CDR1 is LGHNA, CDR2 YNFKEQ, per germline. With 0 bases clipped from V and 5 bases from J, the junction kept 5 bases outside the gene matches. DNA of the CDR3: TGTGCCAGCAGCCAAGAACTAGCGGGAGGTCGGGACGAGCAGTACTTC. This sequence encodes CASSQELAGGRDEQYF.

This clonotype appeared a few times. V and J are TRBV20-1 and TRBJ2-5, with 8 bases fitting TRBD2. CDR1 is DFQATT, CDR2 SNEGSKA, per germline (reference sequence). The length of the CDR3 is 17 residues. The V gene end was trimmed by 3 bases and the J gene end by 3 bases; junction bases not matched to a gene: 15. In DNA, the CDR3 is TGCAGTGCTAGGGGGGCGGGAGGAGAGAAGATCAAAGAGACCCAGTACTTC. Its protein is CSARGAGGEKIKETQYF.

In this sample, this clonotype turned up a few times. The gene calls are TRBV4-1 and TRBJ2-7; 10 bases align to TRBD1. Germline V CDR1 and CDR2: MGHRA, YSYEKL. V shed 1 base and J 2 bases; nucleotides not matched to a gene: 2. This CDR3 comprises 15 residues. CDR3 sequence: CASSQGTGGTYEQYF. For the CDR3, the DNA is TGCGCCAGCAGCCAAGGGACAGGGGGAACCTACGAGCAGTACTTC.

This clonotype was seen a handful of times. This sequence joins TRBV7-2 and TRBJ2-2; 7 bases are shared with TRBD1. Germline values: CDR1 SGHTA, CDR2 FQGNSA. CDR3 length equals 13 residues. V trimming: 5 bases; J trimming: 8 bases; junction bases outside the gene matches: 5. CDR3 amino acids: CASSRQGGGELFF. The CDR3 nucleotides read TGTGCCAGCAGCCGACAGGGCGGGGGGGAGCTGTTTTTT.

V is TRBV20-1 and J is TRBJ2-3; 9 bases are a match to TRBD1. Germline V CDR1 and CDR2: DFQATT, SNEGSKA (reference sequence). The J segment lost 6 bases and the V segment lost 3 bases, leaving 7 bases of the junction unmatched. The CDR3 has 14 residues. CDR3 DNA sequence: TGCAGTGCTAGTGGGACAGGGATAGTGGATACGCAGTATTTT. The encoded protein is CSASGTGIVDTQYF.

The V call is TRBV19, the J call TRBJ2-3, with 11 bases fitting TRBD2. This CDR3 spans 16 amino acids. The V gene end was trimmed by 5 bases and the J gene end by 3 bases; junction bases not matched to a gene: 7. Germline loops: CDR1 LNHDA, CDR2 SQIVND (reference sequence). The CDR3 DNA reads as TGTGCCAGTAGTGAATGGACTAGCGGGTTAACAGATACGCAGTATTTT. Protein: CASSEWTSGLTDTQYF.

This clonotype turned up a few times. Written as DNA, the CDR3 is TGCGCCAGCGCGACAGCAAGCAATCAGCCCCAGCATTTT. As protein: CASATASNQPQHF. J is TRBJ1-5 and V is TRBV5-1, with a tentative D call TRBD1 (5 bases). The CDR3 length is 13 residues. V gave up 7 bases and J gave up 1 base, with 9 bases separating them. CDR1 and CDR2 from the germline V gene are SGHRS and YFSETQ.

The CDR3 sequence is CAISEEGFKREGLPAKNIQYF. CDR3 DNA sequence: TGTGCCATCAGTGAAGAGGGCTTCAAGCGGGAGGGCCTCCCGGCCAAAAACATTCAGTACTTC. The rearrangement joins TRBV10-3 to TRBJ2-4, with TRBD2 identical over 10 bases. CDR3 length equals 21 residues. Germline CDR1 and CDR2: ENHRY and SYGVKD. V trimming: 3 bases; J trimming: 1 base; junction bases outside the gene matches: 18.

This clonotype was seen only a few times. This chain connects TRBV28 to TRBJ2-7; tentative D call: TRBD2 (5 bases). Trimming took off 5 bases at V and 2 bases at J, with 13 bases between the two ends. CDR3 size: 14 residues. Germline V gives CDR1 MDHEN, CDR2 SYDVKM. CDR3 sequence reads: CASSTRGFTYEQYF. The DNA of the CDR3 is TGTGCCAGCAGTACTCGGGGATTCACCTACGAGCAGTACTTC.

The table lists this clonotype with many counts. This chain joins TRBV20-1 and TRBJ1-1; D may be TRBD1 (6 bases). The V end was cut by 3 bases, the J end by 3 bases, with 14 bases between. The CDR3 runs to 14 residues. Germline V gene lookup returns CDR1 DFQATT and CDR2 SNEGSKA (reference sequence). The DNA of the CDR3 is TGCAGTGCTAGGCCGGGGACAACATACACTGAAGCTTTCTTT. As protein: CSARPGTTYTEAFF.

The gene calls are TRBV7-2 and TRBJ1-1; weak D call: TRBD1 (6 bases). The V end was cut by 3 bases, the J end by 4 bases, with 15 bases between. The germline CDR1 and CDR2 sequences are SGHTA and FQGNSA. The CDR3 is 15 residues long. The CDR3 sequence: CASSFRARGGTEAFF. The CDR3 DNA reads TGTGCCAGCAGCTTCAGGGCCAGGGGAGGCACTGAAGCTTTCTTT.

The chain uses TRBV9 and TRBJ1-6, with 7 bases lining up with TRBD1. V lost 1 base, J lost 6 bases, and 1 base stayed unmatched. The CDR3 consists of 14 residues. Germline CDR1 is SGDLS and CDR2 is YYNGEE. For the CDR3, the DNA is TGTGCCAGCAGCGTACACAGGGGTAATTCACCCCTCCACTTT. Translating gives CASSVHRGNSPLHF.

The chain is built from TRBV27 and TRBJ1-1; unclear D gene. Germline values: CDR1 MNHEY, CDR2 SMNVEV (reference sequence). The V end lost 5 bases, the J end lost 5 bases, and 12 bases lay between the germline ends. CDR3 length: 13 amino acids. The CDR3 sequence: CASSPDGRTEAFF. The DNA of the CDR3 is TGTGCCAGCAGTCCGGACGGGAGGACTGAAGCTTTCTTT.

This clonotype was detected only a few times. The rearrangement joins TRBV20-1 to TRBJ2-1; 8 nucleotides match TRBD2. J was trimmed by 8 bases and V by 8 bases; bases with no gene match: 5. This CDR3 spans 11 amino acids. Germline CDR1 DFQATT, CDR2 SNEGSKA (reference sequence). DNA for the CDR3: TGCAGTCCTTCTAGCGGGCATGAGCAGTTCTTC. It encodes CSPSSGHEQFF.

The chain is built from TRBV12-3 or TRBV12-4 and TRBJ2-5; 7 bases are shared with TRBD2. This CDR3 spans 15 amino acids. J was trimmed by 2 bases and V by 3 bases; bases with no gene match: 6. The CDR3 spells CASSLASGMQETQYF. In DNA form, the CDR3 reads TGTGCCAGCAGTTTGGCTAGCGGTATGCAAGAGACCCAGTACTTC.

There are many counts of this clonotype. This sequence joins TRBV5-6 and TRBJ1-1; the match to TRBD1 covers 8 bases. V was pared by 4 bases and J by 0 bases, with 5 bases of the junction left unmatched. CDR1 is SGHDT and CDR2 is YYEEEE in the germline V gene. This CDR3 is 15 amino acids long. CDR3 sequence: CASSRRTGLNTEAFF. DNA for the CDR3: TGTGCCAGCAGCCGCAGGACAGGGCTGAACACTGAAGCTTTCTTT.

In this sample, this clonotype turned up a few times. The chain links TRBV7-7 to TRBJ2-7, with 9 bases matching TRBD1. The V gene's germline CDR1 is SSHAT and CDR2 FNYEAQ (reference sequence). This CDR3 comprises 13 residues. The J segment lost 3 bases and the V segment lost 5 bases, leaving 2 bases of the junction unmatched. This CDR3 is CASSEDRGYEQYF. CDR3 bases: TGTGCCAGCAGCGAGGACAGGGGCTACGAGCAGTACTTC.

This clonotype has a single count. CDR3 bases: TGCAGTGCTGTTGGGAACACCGGGGAGCTGTTTTTT. Protein sequence: CSAVGNTGELFF. The chain has TRBV20-1 and TRBJ2-2; D ambiguous. With 5 bases removed from V and 1 base from J, the gap between germline ends came to 5 bases. The germline V gene has CDR1 DFQATT and CDR2 SNEGSKA (reference sequence). The length of the CDR3 is 12 residues.

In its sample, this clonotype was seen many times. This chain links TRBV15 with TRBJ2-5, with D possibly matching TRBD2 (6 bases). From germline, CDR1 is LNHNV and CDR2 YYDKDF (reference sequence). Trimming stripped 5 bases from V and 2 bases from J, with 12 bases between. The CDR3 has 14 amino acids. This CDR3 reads CATSGSAGQETQYF. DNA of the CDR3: TGTGCCACCAGCGGGTCGGCGGGGCAAGAGACCCAGTACTTC.

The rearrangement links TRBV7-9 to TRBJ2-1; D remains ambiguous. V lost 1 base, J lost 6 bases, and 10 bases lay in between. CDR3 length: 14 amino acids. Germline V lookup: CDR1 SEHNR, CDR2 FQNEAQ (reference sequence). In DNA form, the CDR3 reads TGTGCCAGCAGCTTAGAGCTACTGGCCAATGAGCAGTTCTTC. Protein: CASSLELLANEQFF.

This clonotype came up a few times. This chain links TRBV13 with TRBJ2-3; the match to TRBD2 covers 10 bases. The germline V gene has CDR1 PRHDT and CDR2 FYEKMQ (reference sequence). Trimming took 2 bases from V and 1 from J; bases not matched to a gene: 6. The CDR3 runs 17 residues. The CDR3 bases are TGTGCCAGCAGCTTATCCCTTAGCGGGGGGCGCACAGATACGCAGTATTTT. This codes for CASSLSLSGGRTDTQYF.

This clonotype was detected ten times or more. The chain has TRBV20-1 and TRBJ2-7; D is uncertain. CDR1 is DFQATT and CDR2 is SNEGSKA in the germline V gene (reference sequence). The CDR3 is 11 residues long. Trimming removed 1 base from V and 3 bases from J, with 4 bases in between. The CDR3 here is CSARGDYEQYF. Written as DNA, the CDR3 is TGCAGTGCTAGAGGCGACTACGAGCAGTACTTC.

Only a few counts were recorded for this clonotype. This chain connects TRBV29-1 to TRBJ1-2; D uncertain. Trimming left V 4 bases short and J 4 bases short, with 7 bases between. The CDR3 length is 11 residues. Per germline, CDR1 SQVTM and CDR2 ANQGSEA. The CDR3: CSVGGLYGYTF. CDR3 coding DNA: TGCAGCGTTGGAGGGCTCTATGGCTACACCTTC.

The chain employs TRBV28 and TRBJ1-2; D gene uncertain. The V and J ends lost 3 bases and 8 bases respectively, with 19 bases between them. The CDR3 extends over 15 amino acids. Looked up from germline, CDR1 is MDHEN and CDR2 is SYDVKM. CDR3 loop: CASSFGSAQITGYTF. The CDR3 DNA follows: TGTGCCAGCAGTTTCGGGAGCGCCCAGATTACGGGCTACACCTTC.

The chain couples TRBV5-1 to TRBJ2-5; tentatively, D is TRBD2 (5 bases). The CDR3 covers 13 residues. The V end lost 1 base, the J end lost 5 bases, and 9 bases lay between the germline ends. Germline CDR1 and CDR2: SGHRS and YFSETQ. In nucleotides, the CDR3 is TGCGCCAGCAGCTTGCAACTAGGGGAGACCCAGTACTTC. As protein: CASSLQLGETQYF.

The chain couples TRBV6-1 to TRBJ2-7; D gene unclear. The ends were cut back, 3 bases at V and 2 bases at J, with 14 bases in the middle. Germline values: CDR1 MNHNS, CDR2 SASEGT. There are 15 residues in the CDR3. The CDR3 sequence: CASSEGNGGPYEQYF. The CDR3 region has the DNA TGTGCCAGCAGTGAGGGGAACGGTGGGCCCTACGAGCAGTACTTC.